This T cell receptor (beta chain) was identified in a study of blood T cells in healthy people across ages. Combining a sample-barcoded 5' primer with a J-beta primer mix, a second PCR ran for roughly 7 to 11 cycles. TCRdb re-called the 5' RACE reads with MiXCR, one entry per CDR3 protein. The sample has 1 million or so distinct CDR3 sequences; roughly a quarter are singletons. Study results and caveats: Estimates based on one million T cells were treated as lower bounds.

Points on this clonotype: The antigen remains unidentified.

Germline CDR1 reads SEHNR; CDR2 reads FQNEAQ (reference sequence). The V end was cut by 7 bases, the J end by 4 bases, with 13 bases between. The CDR3 has 13 residues. This sample also appeared in a second study, on T cells of mothers and their children.

The rearrangement joins TRBV7-9 to TRBJ2-5; D is unclear. This TCR was sampled from a girl aged 2 to 10 in good health. The source material was blood. The CDR3 bases are TGTGCCAGCACCCAAACGTATACAGAGACCCAGTACTTC. Its translation: CASTQTYTETQYF.